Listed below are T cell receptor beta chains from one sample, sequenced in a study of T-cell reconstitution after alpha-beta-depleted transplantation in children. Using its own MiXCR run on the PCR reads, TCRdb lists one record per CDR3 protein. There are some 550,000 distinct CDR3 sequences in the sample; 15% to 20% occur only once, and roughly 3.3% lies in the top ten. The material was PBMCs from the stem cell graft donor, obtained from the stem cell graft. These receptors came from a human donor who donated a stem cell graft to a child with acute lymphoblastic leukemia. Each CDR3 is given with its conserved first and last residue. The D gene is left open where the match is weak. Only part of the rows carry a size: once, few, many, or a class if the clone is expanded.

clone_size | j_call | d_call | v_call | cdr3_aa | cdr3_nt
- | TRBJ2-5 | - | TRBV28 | CASSFERRENETQYF | TGTGCCAGCAGTTTTGAGCGGAGGGAGAATGAGACCCAGTACTTC
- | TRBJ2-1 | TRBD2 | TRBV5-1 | CASSYFGTSGSNEQFF | TGCGCCAGCAGCTATTTCGGGACTAGCGGGAGCAATGAGCAGTTCTTC
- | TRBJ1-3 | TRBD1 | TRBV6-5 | CASSYPGQHGNTIYF | TGTGCCAGCAGTTACCCGGGACAGCATGGAAACACCATATATTTT
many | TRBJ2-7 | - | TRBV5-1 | CASSLGTGPSYEQYF | TGCGCCAGCAGCTTGGGAACAGGACCCTCCTACGAGCAGTACTTC
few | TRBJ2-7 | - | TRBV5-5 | CASRSPEIDEQYF | TGTGCCAGCAGATCCCCCGAAATCGACGAGCAGTACTTC
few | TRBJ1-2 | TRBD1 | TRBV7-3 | CASSRGTGDGYTF | TGTGCCAGCAGCCGCGGGACAGGGGATGGCTACACCTTC
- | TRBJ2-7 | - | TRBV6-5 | CASSYHPPRPKQKAYEQYF | TGTGCCAGCAGTTACCATCCGCCACGCCCCAAGCAGAAGGCCTACGAGCAGTACTTC
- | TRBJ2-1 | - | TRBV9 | CASSVGGAALRDQFF | TGTGCCAGCAGCGTAGGGGGGGCAGCGCTACGTGACCAGTTCTTC
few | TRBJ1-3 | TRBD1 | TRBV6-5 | CASSVGTGAGNTIYF | TGTGCCAGCAGCGTCGGGACAGGGGCGGGAAACACCATATATTTT
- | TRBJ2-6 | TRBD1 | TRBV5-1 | CASSPSLTGTSSGANVLTF | TGCGCCAGCAGCCCTTCACTGACAGGGACGTCTTCTGGGGCCAACGTCCTGACTTTC
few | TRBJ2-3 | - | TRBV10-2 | CASSLRDNPITDTQYF | TGCGCCAGCAGTCTCCGGGACAACCCGATCACAGATACGCAGTATTTT